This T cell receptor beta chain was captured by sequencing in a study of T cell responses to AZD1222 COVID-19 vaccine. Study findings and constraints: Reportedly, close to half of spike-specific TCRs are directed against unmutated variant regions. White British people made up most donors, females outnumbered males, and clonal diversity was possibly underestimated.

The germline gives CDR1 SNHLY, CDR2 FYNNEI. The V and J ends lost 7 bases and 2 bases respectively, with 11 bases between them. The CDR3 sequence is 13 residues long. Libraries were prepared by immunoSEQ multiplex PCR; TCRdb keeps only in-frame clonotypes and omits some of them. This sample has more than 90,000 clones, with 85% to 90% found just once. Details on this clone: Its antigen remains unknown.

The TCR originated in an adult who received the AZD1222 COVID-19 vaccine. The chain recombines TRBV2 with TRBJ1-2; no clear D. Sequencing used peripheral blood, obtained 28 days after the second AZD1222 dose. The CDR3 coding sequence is TGTGCCAGCAAGAGGTGGAGCAACTATGGCTACACCTTC. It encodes CASKRWSNYGYTF.